The present entry profiles one T cell receptor (beta chain) with its context. Antigen specificity is unknown. The sample belongs to a study of cytomegalovirus exposure and HLA in healthy donors. Study overall: In a later analysis, it was reported that the 90 to 150 validation repertoires had been produced on the same platform as the 670 or so repertoires belonging to the first cohort.

Findings of the study overall: Around 160 TCR beta chains were listed as cytomegalovirus-associated. The majority of TCR sequences were rare, yet some public TCRs appeared in many donors.

Generated by immunoSEQ multiplex PCR, the TCRdb table keeps only in-frame clones and is missing some. The sample has hundreds of thousands of clones, 86% seen once. The donors were part of the validation cohort, which consisted of roughly 120 subjects and was separate from the first cohort of hundreds of subjects. This CDR3 is 15 amino acids long. Per the germline V gene, CDR1 is MRHNA and CDR2 is SNTAGT. V dropped 0 bases and J dropped 4; count of bases not matched to a gene: 4. The rearrangement links TRBV6-4 to TRBJ2-3, with TRBD2 identical over 7 bases. This TCR came from a woman between 18 and 29 years old in good health and CMV-seronegative. The sequenced sample was PBMCs. The CDR3 coding sequence is TGTGCCAGCAGTGACTCGAATGGGGGGGCAGATACGCAGTATTTT. Amino acids: CASSDSNGGADTQYF.